This TCR beta chain was sequenced during a study of T-cell reconstitution after alpha-beta-depleted transplantation in children. The sample holds many counts of this clonotype. Its antigen is as yet unknown. V was shortened by 3 bases and J by 11 bases, with 8 bases between the two germline ends. The CDR3 consists of 11 residues. Broader study findings: Diversity and T-cell counts at one year after transplant derived mostly from new T cells. In some patients, recipient T cells and intrathymic progenitors surviving conditioning explained high day-60 diversity.

Unique molecular identifiers featured in how the TCRbeta library was prepared. MiXCR, run by TCRdb on the PCR reads, gives a single entry per CDR3 protein. This table holds over 200,000 distinct CDR3 sequences, around 8.4% found once. This receptor was obtained from a male patient aged 2 to 10 who had a stem cell transplant for acute myeloid leukemia, so the T cells may come from the graft donor. This specimen was PBMCs, mostly from graft donor cells, taken 360 days after TCRalphabeta/CD19-depleted stem cell transplant. The gene calls are TRBV12-3 or TRBV12-4 and TRBJ1-3, with D unclear. The CDR3 DNA follows: TGTGCCAGCAGTTTCGCGGGCGCCATATATTTT. Translating gives CASSFAGAIYF.